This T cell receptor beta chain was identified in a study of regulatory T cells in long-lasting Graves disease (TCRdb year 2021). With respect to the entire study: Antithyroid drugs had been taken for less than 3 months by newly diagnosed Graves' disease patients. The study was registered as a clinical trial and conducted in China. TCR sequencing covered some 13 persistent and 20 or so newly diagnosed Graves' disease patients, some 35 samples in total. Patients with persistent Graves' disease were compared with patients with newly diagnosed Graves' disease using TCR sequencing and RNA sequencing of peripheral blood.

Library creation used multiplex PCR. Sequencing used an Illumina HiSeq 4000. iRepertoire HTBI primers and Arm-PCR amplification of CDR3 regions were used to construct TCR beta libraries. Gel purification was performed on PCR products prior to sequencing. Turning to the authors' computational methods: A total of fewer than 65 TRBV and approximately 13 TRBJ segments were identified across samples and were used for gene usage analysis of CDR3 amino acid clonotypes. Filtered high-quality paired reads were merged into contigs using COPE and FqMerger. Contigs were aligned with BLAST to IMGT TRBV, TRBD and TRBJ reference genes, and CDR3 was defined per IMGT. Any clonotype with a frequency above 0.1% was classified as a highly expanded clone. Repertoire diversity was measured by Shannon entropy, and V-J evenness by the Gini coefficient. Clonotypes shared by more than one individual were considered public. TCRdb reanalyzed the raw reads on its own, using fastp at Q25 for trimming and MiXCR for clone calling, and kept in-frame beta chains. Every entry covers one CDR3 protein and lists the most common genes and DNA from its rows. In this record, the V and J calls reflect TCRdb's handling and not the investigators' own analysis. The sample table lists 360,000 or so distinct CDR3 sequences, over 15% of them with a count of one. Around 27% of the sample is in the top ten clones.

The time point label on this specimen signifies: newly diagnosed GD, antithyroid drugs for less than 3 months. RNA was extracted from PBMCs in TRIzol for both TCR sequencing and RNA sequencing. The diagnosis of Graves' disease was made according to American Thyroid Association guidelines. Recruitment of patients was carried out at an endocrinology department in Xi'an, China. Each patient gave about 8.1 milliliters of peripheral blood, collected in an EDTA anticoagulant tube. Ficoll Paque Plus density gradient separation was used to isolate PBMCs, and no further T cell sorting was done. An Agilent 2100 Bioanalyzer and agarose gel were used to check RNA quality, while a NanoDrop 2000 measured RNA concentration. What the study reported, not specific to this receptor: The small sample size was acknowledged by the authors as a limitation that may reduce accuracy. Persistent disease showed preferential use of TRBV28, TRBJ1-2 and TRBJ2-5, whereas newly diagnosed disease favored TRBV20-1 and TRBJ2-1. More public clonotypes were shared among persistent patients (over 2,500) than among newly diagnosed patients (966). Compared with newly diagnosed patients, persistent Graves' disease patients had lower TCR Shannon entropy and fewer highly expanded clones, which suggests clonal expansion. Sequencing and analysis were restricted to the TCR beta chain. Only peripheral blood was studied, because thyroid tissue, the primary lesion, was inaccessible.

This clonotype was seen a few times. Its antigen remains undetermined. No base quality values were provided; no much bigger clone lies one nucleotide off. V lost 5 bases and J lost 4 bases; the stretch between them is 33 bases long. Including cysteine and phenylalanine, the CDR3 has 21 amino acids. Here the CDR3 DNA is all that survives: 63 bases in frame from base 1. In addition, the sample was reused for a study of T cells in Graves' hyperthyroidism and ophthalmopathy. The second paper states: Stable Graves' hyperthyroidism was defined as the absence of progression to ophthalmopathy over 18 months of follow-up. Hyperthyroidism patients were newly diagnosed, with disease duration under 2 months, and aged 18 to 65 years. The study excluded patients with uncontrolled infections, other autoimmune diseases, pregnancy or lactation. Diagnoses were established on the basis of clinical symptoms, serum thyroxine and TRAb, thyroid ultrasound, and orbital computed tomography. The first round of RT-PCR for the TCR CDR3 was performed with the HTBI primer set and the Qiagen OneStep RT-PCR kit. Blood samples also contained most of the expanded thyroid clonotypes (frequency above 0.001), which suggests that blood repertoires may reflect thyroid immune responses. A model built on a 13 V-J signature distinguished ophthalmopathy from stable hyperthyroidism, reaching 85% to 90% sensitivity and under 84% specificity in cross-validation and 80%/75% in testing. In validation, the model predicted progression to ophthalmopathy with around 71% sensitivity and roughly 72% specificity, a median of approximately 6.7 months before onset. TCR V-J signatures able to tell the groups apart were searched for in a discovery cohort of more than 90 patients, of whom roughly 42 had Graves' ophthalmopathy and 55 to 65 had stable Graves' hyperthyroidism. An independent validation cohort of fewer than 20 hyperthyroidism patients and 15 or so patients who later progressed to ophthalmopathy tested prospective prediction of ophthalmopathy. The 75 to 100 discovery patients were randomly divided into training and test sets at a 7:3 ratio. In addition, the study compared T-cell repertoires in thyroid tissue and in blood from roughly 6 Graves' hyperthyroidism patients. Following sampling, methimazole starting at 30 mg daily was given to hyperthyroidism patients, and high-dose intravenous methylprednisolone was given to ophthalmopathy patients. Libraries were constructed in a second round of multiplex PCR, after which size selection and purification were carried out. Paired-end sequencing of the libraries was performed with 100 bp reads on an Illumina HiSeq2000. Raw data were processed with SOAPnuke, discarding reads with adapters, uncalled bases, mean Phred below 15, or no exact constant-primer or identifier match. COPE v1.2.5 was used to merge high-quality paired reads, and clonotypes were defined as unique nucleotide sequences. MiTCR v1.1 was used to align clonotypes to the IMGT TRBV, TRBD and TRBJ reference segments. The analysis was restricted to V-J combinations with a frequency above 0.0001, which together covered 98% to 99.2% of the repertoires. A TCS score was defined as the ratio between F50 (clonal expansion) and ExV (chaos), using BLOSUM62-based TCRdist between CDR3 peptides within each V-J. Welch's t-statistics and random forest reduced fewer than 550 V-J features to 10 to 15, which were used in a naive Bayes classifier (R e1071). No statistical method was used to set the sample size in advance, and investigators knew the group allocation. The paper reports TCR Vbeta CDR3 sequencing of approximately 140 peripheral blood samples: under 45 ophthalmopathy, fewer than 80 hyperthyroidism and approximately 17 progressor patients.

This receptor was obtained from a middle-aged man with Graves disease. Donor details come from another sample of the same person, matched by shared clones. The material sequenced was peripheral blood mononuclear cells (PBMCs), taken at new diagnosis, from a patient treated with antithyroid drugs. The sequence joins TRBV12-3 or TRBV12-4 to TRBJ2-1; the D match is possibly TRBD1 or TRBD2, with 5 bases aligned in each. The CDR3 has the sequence CASSHSRPRYRYGEGYNEQFF. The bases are TGTGCCAGCAGTCATAGCCGCCCGCGGTACCGGTACGGTGAGGGGTACAATGAGCAGTTCTTC.